The present T cell receptor beta chain was sequenced within a study of cytomegalovirus exposure and HLA in healthy donors. In regard to this clone: As yet, its antigen is unknown.

60 Vbeta and 13 Jbeta primers were used in PCR. Sequencing was performed with immunoSEQ multiplex PCR; in TCRdb, only in-frame clones are kept and a portion is missing. The sample has roughly 190,000 clones; under 85% are singletons. V dropped 7 bases and J dropped 4; count of bases not matched to a gene: 10. This CDR3 has 15 residues. The germline V gene has CDR1 LNHNV and CDR2 YYDKDF (reference sequence). Study-wide points: The classifier reportedly diagnosed cytomegalovirus status with high sensitivity and specificity. TCR beta chains numbering under 200 were designated cytomegalovirus-associated. A later look showed TCR association rates differing by HLA locus, highest for DRB1 and lowest for HLA-C. Sequencing artifact likely explains a cluster of highly shared sequence variants.

This sequence originates from a woman between 45 and 65 years old in good health and CMV-seropositive. The specimen sequenced was PBMCs. The gene calls are TRBV15 and TRBJ2-5; 9 bases are shared with TRBD2. CDR3 DNA sequence: TGTGCCACCACCCTGGGGCGGGGGGGGGCAGAGACCCAGTACTTC. It codes for CATTLGRGGAETQYF.